These 11 T cell receptor beta chains were all obtained from the same sample, sequenced in a study of beta chain features in type 1 diabetes. These TCRs are of unknown antigen specificity. Every bit of the isolated RNA underwent reverse transcription, so sequencing read expressed TCRB transcripts. Assay used: immunoSEQ multiplex PCR; TCRdb lists only in-frame clones, some missing. The sample lists roughly 700,000 clones, 13% occurring once. The study, taken as a whole, reports: When Type 1 diabetes patients were examined, their TCRB CDR3s proved moderately but significantly shorter in all four CD4+ subsets.

The sample was naive CD4+ T cells from blood. These receptors all come from a young man with type 1 diabetes.

The chain uses TRBV6-1 and TRBJ2-2, with D possibly being TRBD2 (5 bases). Germline values: CDR1 MNHNS, CDR2 SASEGT. The length of the CDR3 is 14 residues. V shed 2 bases and J shed 5 bases, with 9 bases lying between them. CDR3 amino acids: CASSENEGTGELFF. CDR3 in DNA: TGTGCCAGCAGTGAAAATGAGGGAACCGGGGAGCTGTTTTTT.

This clone occurred a few times. This rearrangement joins TRBV2 to TRBJ1-6, with a tentative D call TRBD1 (6 bases). The CDR3 is 13 residues long. With 11 bases removed from V and 13 bases from J, the gap between germline ends came to 21 bases. Germline CDR1 SNHLY, CDR2 FYNNEI. In nucleotides, the CDR3 is TGTGCCGGAAGACGGGGGGCGAGTATCCCCCTCCACTTT. Protein sequence: CAGRRGASIPLHF.

V gene TRBV6-1 combines with J gene TRBJ1-5; no reliable D call. The CDR3 is 15 amino acids. Germline V gives CDR1 MNHNS, CDR2 SASEGT. The V gene lost 3 bases and the J gene lost 1 base, with 10 bases spanning the gap. CDR3 loop: CASSEGSLSNQPQHF. The DNA of the CDR3 is TGTGCCAGCAGTGAGGGGAGCTTAAGCAATCAGCCCCAGCATTTT.

The chain carries TRBV5-1 and TRBJ2-5; D unresolved. CDR3 length: 14 residues. Germline V gives CDR1 SGHRS, CDR2 YFSETQ. V dropped 1 base and J dropped 5 bases, with 12 bases sitting between them. DNA of the CDR3: TGCGCCAGCAGCTTGACTGGGCCCGAGGAGACCCAGTACTTC. It yields the protein CASSLTGPEETQYF.

This clone was counted a few times. The chain recombines TRBV18 with TRBJ1-4; no reliable D call. The CDR3 loop spans 14 amino acids. Germline V gene sequence: CDR1 KGHSH, CDR2 LQKENI. Trimming pared 2 bases from V and 2 bases from J, leaving 6 bases between. DNA of the CDR3: TGTGCCAGCTCACCAGGGTCTACTAATGAAAAACTGTTTTTT. It codes for CASSPGSTNEKLFF.

The rearrangement links TRBV28 to TRBJ1-6, with a possible D match to TRBD1 (6 bases). V was pared by 5 bases and J by 9 bases, with 17 bases between. The CDR3 is made up of 15 amino acids. Germline values: CDR1 MDHEN, CDR2 SYDVKM. CDR3 in amino acids: CASSPPGEIGSPLHF. CDR3 nucleotides: TGTGCCAGCAGTCCCCCAGGGGAGATTGGTTCACCCCTCCACTTT.

This clone has just a few counts. The chain recombines TRBV30 with TRBJ1-3; D ambiguous. The CDR3 consists of 12 residues. Between the trimmed V and J ends, which lost 0 bases and 6 bases, there was a span of 6 bases. Germline assignment: CDR1 GTSNPN and CDR2 SVGIG (reference sequence). The CDR3 sequence: CAWSVLANTIYF. The CDR3 DNA reads TGTGCCTGGAGTGTACTTGCAAACACCATATATTTT.

This chain connects TRBV7-9 to TRBJ2-2, with a weak D call TRBD1 (6 bases). Germline V gives CDR1 SEHNR, CDR2 FQNEAQ (reference sequence). This CDR3 region has 15 residues. With 9 bases removed from V and 5 bases from J, the gap between germline ends came to 19 bases. CDR3 nucleotide sequence: TGTGCCAGTGGACCTCGGACAGCTGGGACCGGGGAGCTGTTTTTT. This translates into CASGPRTAGTGELFF.

The V gene is TRBV6-6, the J gene TRBJ2-7, with a possible D match to TRBD1 (6 bases). The CDR3 totals 15 residues. The V end was cut by 2 bases, the J end by 3 bases, with 14 bases between. Germline CDR1 MNHNY, CDR2 SVGAGI (reference sequence). The CDR3 coding sequence is TGTGCCAGCAGTTACAGAAGACAGGTCCTCTACGAGCAGTACTTC. This gives the protein CASSYRRQVLYEQYF.

J is TRBJ1-1 and V is TRBV6-5, with D unclear. This CDR3 spans 15 amino acids. CDR1 is MNHEY and CDR2 is SVGAGI in the germline V gene. V was trimmed by 6 bases and J by 3 bases, leaving 17 bases between them. CDR3 sequence: CASSLDVRLDTEAFF. CDR3 coding DNA: TGTGCCAGCAGCCTGGACGTGAGATTGGACACTGAAGCTTTCTTT.

V gene TRBV12-2 combines with J gene TRBJ1-2; the D call TRBD1 from the table was never checked on the DNA. TRBV12-2 is shown as a pseudogene. CDR3 length: 18 residues. CDR3 region: CASRLEPRQALAQRGYTF. The CDR3 bases are TGTGCAAGTCGCTTAGAGCCCAGGCAGGCCTTGGCGCAACGTGGCTACACCTTC.